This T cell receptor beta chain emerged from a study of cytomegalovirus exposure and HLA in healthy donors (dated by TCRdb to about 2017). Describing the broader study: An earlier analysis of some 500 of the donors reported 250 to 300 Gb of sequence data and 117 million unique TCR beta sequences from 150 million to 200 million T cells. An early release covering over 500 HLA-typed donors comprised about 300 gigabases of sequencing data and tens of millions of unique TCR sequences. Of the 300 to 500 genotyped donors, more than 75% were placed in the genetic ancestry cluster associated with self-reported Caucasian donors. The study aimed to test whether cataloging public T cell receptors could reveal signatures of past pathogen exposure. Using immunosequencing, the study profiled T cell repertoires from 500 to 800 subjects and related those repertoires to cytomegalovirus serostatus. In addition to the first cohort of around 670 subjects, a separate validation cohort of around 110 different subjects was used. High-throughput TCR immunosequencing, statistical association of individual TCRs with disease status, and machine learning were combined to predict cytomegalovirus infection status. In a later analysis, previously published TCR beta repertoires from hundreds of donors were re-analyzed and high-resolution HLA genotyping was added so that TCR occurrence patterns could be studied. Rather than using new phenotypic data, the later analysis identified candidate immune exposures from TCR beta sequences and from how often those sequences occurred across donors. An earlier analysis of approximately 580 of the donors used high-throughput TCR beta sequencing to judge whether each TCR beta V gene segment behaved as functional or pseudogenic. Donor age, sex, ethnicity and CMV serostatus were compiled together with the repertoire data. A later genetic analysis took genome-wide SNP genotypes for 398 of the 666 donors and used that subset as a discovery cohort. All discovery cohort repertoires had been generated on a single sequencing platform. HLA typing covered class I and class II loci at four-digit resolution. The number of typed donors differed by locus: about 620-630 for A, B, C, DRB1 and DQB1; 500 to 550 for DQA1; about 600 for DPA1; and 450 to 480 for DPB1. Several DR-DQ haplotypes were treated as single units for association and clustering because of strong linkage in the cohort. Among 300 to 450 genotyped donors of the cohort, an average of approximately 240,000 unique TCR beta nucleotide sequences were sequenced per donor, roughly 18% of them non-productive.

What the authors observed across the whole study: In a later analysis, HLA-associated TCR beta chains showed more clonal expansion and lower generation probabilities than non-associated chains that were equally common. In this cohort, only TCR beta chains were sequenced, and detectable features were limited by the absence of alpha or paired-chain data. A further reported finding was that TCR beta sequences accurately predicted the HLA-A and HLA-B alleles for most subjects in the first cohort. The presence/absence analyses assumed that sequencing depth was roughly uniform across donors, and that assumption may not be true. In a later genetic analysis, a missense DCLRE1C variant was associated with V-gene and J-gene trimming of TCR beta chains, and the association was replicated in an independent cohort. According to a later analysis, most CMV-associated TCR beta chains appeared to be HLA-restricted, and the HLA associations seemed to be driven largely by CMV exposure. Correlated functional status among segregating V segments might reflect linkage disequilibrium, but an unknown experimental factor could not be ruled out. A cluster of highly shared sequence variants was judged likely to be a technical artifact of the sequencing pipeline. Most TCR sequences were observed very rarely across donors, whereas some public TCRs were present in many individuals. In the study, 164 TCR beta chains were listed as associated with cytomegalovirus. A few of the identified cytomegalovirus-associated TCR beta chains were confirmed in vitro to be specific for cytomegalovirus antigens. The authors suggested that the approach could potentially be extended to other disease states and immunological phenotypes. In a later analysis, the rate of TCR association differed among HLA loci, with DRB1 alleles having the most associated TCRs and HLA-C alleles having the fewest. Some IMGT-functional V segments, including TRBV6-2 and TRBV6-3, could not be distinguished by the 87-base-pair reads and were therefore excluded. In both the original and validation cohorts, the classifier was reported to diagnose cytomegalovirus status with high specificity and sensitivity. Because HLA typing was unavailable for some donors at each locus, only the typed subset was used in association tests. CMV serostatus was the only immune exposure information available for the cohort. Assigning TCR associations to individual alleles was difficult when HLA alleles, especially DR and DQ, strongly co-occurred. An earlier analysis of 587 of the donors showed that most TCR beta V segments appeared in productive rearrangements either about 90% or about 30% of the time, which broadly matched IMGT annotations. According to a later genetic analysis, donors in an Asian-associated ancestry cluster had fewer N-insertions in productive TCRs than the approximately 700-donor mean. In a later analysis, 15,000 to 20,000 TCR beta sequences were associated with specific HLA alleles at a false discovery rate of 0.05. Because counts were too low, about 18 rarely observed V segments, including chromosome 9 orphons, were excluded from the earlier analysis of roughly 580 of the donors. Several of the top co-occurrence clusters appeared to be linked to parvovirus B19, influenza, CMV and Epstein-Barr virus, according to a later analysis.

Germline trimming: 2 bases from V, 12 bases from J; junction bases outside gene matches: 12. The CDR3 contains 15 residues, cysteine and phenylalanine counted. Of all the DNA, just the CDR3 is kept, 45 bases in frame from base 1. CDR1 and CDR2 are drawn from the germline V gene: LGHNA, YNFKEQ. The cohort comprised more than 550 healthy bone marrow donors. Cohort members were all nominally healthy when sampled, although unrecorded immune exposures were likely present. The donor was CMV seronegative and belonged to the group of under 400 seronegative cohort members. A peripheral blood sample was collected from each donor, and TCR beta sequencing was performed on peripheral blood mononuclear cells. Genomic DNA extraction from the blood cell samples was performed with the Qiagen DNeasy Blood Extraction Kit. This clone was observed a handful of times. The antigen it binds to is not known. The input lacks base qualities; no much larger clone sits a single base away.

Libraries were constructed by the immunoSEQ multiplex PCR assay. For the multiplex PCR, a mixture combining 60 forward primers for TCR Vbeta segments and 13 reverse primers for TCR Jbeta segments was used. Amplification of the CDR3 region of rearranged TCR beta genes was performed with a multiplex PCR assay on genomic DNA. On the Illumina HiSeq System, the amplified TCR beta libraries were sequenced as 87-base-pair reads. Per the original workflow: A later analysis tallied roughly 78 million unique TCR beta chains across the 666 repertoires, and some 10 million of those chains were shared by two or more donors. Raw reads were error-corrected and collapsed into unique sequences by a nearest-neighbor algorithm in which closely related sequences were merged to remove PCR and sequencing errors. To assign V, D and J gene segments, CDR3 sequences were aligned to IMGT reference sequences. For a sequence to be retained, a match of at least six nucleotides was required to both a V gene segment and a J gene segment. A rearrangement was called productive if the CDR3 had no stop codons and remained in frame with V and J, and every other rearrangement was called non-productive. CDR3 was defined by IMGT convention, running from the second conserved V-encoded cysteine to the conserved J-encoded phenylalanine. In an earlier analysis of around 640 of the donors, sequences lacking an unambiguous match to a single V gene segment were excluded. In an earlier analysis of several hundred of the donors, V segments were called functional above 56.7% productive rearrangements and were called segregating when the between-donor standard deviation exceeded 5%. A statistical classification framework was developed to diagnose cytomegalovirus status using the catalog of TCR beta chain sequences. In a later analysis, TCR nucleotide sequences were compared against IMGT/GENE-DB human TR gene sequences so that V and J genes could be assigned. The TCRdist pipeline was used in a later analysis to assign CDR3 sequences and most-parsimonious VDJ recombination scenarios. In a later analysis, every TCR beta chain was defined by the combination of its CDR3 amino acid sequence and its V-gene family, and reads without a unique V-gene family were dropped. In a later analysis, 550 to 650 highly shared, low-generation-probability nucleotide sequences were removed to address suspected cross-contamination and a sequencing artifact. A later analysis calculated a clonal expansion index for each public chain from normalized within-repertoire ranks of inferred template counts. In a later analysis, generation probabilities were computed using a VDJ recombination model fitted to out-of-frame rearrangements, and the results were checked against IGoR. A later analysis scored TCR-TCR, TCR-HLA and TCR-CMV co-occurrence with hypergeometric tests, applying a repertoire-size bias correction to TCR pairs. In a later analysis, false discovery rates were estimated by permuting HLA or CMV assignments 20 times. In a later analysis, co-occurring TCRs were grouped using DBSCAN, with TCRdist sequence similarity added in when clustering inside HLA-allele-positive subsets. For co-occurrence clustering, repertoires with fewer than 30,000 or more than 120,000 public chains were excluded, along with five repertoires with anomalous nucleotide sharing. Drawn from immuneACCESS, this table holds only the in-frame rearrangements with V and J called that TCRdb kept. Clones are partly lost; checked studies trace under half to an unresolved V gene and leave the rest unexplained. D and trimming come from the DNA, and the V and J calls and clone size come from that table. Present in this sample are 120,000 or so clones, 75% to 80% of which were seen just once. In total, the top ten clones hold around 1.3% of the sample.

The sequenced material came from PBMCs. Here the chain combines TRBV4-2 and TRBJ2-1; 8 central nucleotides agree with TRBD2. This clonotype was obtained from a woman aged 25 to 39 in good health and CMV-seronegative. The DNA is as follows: TGTGCCAGCAGCCAATCTGGCGGGAGGACCACCTGGCAGTTCTTC. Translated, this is CASSQSGGRTTWQFF.